This entry lists 15 T cell receptor beta chains sequenced from one sample in a study of read filtering for tumor transcriptome and immune sequencing. This library used roughly 400 ng RNA and molecular barcoded adaptors spanning alpha/delta and beta/gamma chains. TCRdb re-analysed the reads in MiXCR, keeping a single row per CDR3 protein. The profile shows tens of thousands of distinct CDR3 sequences, roughly an eighth of them singletons. The sample consisted of a population of CD138-negative cells sorted from bone marrow. All receptors come from a donor aged 40 or older with multiple myeloma.

This clonotype appeared many times. The chain combines TRBV5-1 with TRBJ2-2; TRBD2 aligns across 13 bases. After removal of 1 base from V and 11 bases from J, the junction contained 5 bases not matched to a gene. This CDR3 has 15 amino acids. The germline V gene has CDR1 SGHRS and CDR2 YFSETQ. This CDR3 is CASSLRTSGGPELFF. The CDR3 region has the DNA TGCGCCAGCAGCTTGCGGACTAGCGGGGGCCCTGAGCTGTTTTTT.

This clonotype was observed many times. The chain recombines TRBV6-2 or TRBV6-3 with TRBJ1-5; TRBD1 matches 7 bases. V was clipped by 6 bases and J by 7 bases; unmatched bases: 6. Per germline, CDR1 MNHEY and CDR2 SVGEGT. This CDR3 has 13 residues. CDR3 loop: CASSDRVDQPQHF. The CDR3 bases are TGTGCCAGCAGCGACAGGGTGGACCAGCCCCAGCATTTT.

This clonotype was seen repeatedly, ten times or more. J is TRBJ2-2 and V is TRBV12-5, with D perhaps given as TRBD1 or TRBD2 (5 bases each). The CDR3 runs 18 residues. Trimming took 0 bases from V and 4 from J, leaving 18 bases between them. CDR1 and CDR2 from the germline V gene are LGHNT and FRNRAP. CDR3 residues: CASGLVSAGRFSTGELFF. CDR3 nucleotides: TGTGCTAGTGGTTTGGTATCGGCAGGGAGATTTAGCACCGGGGAGCTGTTTTTT.

This clonotype was detected ten times or more. The V gene is TRBV7-9, the J gene TRBJ2-3, with D possibly being TRBD1 (5 bases). Germline V lookup: CDR1 SEHNR, CDR2 FQNEAQ (reference sequence). The CDR3 contains 14 residues. Trimming stripped 5 bases from V and 2 bases from J, with 11 bases between. The CDR3 loop reads CASSGSRVTDTQYF. Written as DNA, the CDR3 is TGTGCCAGCAGCGGATCCAGGGTCACAGATACGCAGTATTTT.

This clonotype has a single count. The V gene is TRBV4-2, the J gene TRBJ2-1; 9 bases are a match to TRBD2. CDR3 length: 15 residues. Trimming at V came to 6 bases and at J to 10 bases, leaving 13 bases not matched to a gene. The germline V gene has CDR1 LGHNA and CDR2 YNFKEQ. CDR3 sequence (DNA): TGTGCCAGCAGGAACGTAGCGGGAGAGAGCAAAGAGCAGTTCTTC. Its protein is CASRNVAGESKEQFF.

This clonotype was recorded many times. The chain links TRBV27 to TRBJ2-3, with 7 bases aligning to TRBD1. The CDR3 consists of 15 residues. Germline-derived CDR1 and CDR2 are MNHEY and SMNVEV (reference sequence). V shed 8 bases and J 1 base; nucleotides not matched to a gene: 9. This CDR3 is CASLSTGMGTDTQYF. The DNA of the CDR3 is TGTGCCAGCTTGTCGACAGGGATGGGCACAGATACGCAGTATTTT.

With respect to this clonotype: One end of the junction does not line up with germline, which may come from a read error. V gene TRBV30 combines with J gene TRBJ1-5; D is undetermined. Looked up from germline, CDR1 is GTSNPN and CDR2 is SVGIG (reference sequence). The CDR3 is made up of 14 amino acids. The CDR3 coding sequence is TGTGCCCTGGGCCGTTCGGGTAGCAATCAGCCCCAGCGTTTT. Protein: CALGRSGSNQPQRF.

With regard to this clonotype: This likely stems from a read error, as it lies one base from a far larger clone. V and J are TRBV6-5 and TRBJ2-1; a weak D match, TRBD2 (6 bases). Trimming pared 4 bases from V and 8 bases from J, leaving 18 bases between. Per the germline V gene, CDR1 is MNHEY and CDR2 is SVGAGI. The CDR3 totals 15 residues. CDR3 sequence (DNA): TGTGCCAGCAGTTGGGCTGGGACTTCGAGGGATGAGCAGTTCTTC. Protein: CASSWAGTSRDEQFF.

This clonotype was counted ten times or more. This chain connects TRBV9 to TRBJ1-1; D is unclear. The germline V and J ends were trimmed by 10 bases and 2 bases, with 18 bases remaining between them. Germline V CDR1 and CDR2: SGDLS, YYNGEE. The CDR3 extends over 14 amino acids. The CDR3 loop is CAGTDQRVNTEAFF. Written as DNA, the CDR3 is TGTGCCGGTACCGATCAGAGAGTAAACACTGAAGCTTTCTTT. The whole variable domain, remainder taken from reference TRBV9 and TRBJ1-1, is DSGVTQTPKHLITATGQRVTLRCSPRSGDLSVYWYQQSLDQGLQFLIQYYNGEERAKGNILERFSAQQFPDLHSELNLSSLELGDSALYFCAGTDQRVNTEAFFGQGTRLTVV.

This clonotype has at least ten counts. V gene TRBV20-1 combines with J gene TRBJ2-4; perhaps TRBD2 as D (7 bases). Trimming stripped 6 bases from V and 9 bases from J, with 27 bases between. This CDR3 is 16 amino acids long. Per the germline V gene, CDR1 is DFQATT and CDR2 is SNEGSKA (reference sequence). Here the CDR3 reads CSAEGVGRGAHVIQYF. CDR3 nucleotides: TGCAGTGCGGAAGGGGTCGGTCGGGGGGCCCATGTCATTCAGTACTTC.

This clonotype appeared many times. This chain joins TRBV19 and TRBJ2-2, with unresolved D. Per germline, CDR1 LNHDA and CDR2 SQIVND (reference sequence). V was cut by 2 bases and J by 4 bases, with 11 bases left in between. The CDR3 covers 15 residues. The CDR3 sequence: CASSIFGRSTGELFF. The CDR3 DNA sequence: TGTGCCAGTAGTATATTCGGCAGGTCCACCGGGGAGCTGTTTTTT.

This clonotype occurred once. The missing conserved phenylalanine or tryptophan at the end of this CDR3 makes a read error likely. It is unclear where the CDR3 begins or ends on the DNA, so no DNA is shown, and the CDR3 is as TCRdb lists it. The gene calls are TRBV7-9 and TRBJ1-3; no check of the table's D call, TRBD1, against the DNA was made. Per the germline V gene, CDR1 is SEHNR and CDR2 is FQNEAQ (reference sequence). The CDR3 length is 16 residues, termini included. CDR3 sequence reads: CASSLTGAQGGNTVYL.

Remarks on this clonotype: The junction and the germline gene differ at one end; a read error may be behind it. This chain connects TRBV6-1 to TRBJ2-7; D is undetermined. Germline V gene lookup returns CDR1 MNHNS and CDR2 SASEGT. The CDR3 is 14 residues long. The DNA for the CDR3 is TGTGCCAGCAGTGAGACGGGTTTCTCCTACGAGCAGTGCTTC. Its protein product is CASSETGFSYEQCF.

Many counts were recorded for this clonotype. V and J are TRBV13 and TRBJ1-1; D unresolved. V lost 1 base, J lost 11 bases, and 11 bases lay in between. The CDR3 consists of 12 residues. Germline V gene lookup returns CDR1 PRHDT and CDR2 FYEKMQ (reference sequence). The CDR3 protein is CASSLDGVWAFF. The CDR3 DNA is TGTGCCAGCAGCTTAGACGGGGTTTGGGCTTTCTTT. Together with reference TRBV13 and TRBJ1-1, the CDR3 gives the full variable domain: AAGVIQSPRHLIKEKRETATLKCYPIPRHDTVYWYQQGPGQDPQFLISFYEKMQSDKGSIPDRFSAQQFSDYHSELNMSSLELGDSALYFCASSLDGVWAFFGQGTRLTVV.

This clonotype was counted ten times or more. The chain is built from TRBV5-1 and TRBJ2-7, with TRBD1 identical over 7 bases. CDR1 is SGHRS and CDR2 is YFSETQ in the germline V gene. Trimming removed 4 bases from V and 1 base from J; junction bases left unmatched: 5. This CDR3 comprises 14 residues. The CDR3 is CASSRDSMSYEQYF. CDR3 DNA: TGCGCCAGCAGCAGGGACAGTATGTCCTACGAGCAGTACTTC.